This T cell receptor (beta chain) comes out of a study of blood T cell repertoires in COVID-19. Background on the study: Samples representing acute and convalescent COVID-19 were sourced from the United States, Italy and Spain. PBMCs, B-cell-depleted T cells, or T cells were the source of the cDNA or gDNA that made up the material.

The table came from immunoSEQ multiplex PCR; TCRdb's copy has only in-frame clones and leaves some out. There are about 70,000 clones in the sample; roughly four fifths occur only once, and 5.5% to 8% lies in the top ten. Trimming removed 1 base from V and 9 bases from J, with 16 bases in between. The CDR3 spans 15 residues. Germline-derived CDR1 and CDR2 are SGHDN and FVKESK. Material for sequencing was peripheral blood. The J gene is TRBJ1-5, the V gene TRBV14, with D hard to call. The TCR sequence derives from a man in his thirties or forties with COVID-19, enrolled during active disease. The DNA of the CDR3 is TGTGCCAGCAGCCAAGGGTTACCCGGGAGAGGGCCCCAGCATTTT. Translated, it gives CASSQGLPGRGPQHF.